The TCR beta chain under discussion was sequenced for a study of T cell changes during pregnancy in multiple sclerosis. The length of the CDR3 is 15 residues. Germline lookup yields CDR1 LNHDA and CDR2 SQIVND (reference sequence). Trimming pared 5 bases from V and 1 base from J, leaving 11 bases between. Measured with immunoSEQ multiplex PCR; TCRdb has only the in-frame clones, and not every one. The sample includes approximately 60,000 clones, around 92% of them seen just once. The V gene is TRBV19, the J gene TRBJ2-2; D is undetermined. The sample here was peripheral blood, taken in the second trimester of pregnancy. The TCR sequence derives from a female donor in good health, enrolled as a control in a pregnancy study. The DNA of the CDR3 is TGTGCCAGTAGTCAACCGCTGCGGAACACCGGGGAGCTGTTTTTT. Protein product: CASSQPLRNTGELFF.